This T cell receptor (beta chain) is from a study of PD-1 blockade in classical Hodgkin lymphoma. This CDR3 has 14 residues. CDR1 is MNHNS and CDR2 is SASEGT in the germline V gene. Between the trimmed V and J ends, which lost 2 bases and 7 bases, there was a span of 12 bases. Every patient relapsed after autologous stem cell transplantation, and brentuximab vedotin exposure varied. Classification of best responses gave complete response, partial response or progressive disease. Some clones are missing from TCRdb's copy, which holds only in-frame ones; the method was immunoSEQ multiplex PCR. This sample carries 20,000 to 25,000 clones, around 80% of them seen once, and the ten largest clones take under 20%.

This receptor was obtained from a human donor with classical Hodgkin lymphoma. The sample consisted of peripheral blood mononuclear cells (PBMCs), taken before the second cycle of nivolumab. J is TRBJ1-5 and V is TRBV6-1; D remains ambiguous. Here the CDR3 DNA reads TGTGCCAGCAGTGAAAGTGGGCAGTTCCAGCCCCAGCATTTT. Its translation is CASSESGQFQPQHF.